This is a list of T cell receptor beta chains from one sample in a study of Ad26.COV2.S vaccination and SARS-CoV-2 variants. Profiled with immunoSEQ multiplex PCR; TCRdb holds only in-frame clones, not every one. Altogether 40,000 to 55,000 clones are present, around 83% being singletons, with the ten largest covering around half. Sequences were derived from peripheral blood, sampled after recovery from COVID-19. The receptor source for this set is a human donor who had recovered from COVID-19. CDR3s include the opening cysteine and the closing phenylalanine or tryptophan. The order of the fields is V gene, clone size, D gene, J gene, CDR3 DNA, CDR3 protein. A D gene is named only where the DNA matches it firmly. Expanded clones get a size class; other rows say once, few or many, or leave the size out.

V gene: TRBV7-9
clone size: .
D gene: .
J gene: TRBJ2-1
CDR3 DNA: TGTGCCAGCAGCTCCCCCCCCCGCCTAGGAGGCAATGAGCAGTTCTTC
CDR3 protein: CASSSPPRLGGNEQFF

V gene: TRBV3-1/TRBV3-2
clone size: .
D gene: .
J gene: TRBJ1-1
CDR3 DNA: TGTGCCAGCAGCGACCGGGTCCTCATGAACACTGAAGCTTTCTTT
CDR3 protein: CASSDRVLMNTEAFF

V gene: TRBV3-1/TRBV3-2
clone size: .
D gene: TRBD2
J gene: TRBJ2-3
CDR3 DNA: TGTGCCAGCAGCCGACGGACTAGCGGGGCTTCACCCCCAGATACGCAGTATTTT
CDR3 protein: CASSRRTSGASPPDTQYF

V gene: TRBV27
clone size: .
D gene: .
J gene: TRBJ2-3
CDR3 DNA: TGTGCCAGCAGTCCGCGGAGGGAGGCAGATACGCAGTATTTT
CDR3 protein: CASSPRREADTQYF

V gene: TRBV7-9
clone size: .
D gene: TRBD1
J gene: TRBJ1-4
CDR3 DNA: TGTGCCAGCAGCTTAACAGGGGCGGATGAAAAACTGTTTTTT
CDR3 protein: CASSLTGADEKLFF

V gene: TRBV7-2
clone size: .
D gene: .
J gene: TRBJ1-2
CDR3 DNA: TGTGCCAGCAGCGCGGGGGGCGGGAACTATGGCTACACCTTC
CDR3 protein: CASSAGGGNYGYTF

V gene: TRBV4-1
clone size: once
D gene: TRBD2
J gene: TRBJ2-1
CDR3 DNA: TGCGCCAGCAGCCAGAAACTAGCGGGAGGCTCCTACAATGAGCAGTTCTTC
CDR3 protein: CASSQKLAGGSYNEQFF

V gene: TRBV24-1
clone size: few
D gene: TRBD2
J gene: TRBJ2-1
CDR3 DNA: TGTGCCACCAGTGGACGGGGGGGCGGCGAGCAGTTCTTC
CDR3 protein: CATSGRGGGEQFF

V gene: TRBV18
clone size: .
D gene: TRBD1
J gene: TRBJ1-6
CDR3 DNA: TGTGCCAGCTCAACGACAGGGAACGACTATAATTCACCCCTCCACTTT
CDR3 protein: CASSTTGNDYNSPLHF

V gene: TRBV19
clone size: once
D gene: TRBD2
J gene: TRBJ2-5
CDR3 DNA: TGTGCCAGTAGTATTCGGGGGGGCCTCGAGACCCAGTACTTC
CDR3 protein: CASSIRGGLETQYF

V gene: TRBV11-1
clone size: .
D gene: TRBD1
J gene: TRBJ2-6
CDR3 DNA: TGTGCCACCTGGGGGACAGAAAGCTCTGGGGCCAACGTCCTGACTTTC
CDR3 protein: CATWGTESSGANVLTF

V gene: TRBV5-1
clone size: .
D gene: TRBD2
J gene: TRBJ2-5
CDR3 DNA: TGCGCCAGCCGAAGAAGCGGGAGTAGTATGGAGACCCAGTACTTC
CDR3 protein: CASRRSGSSMETQYF

V gene: TRBV30
clone size: .
D gene: .
J gene: TRBJ1-3
CDR3 DNA: TGTGCCTGGAGTCAGGATCATGGAAACACCATATATTTT
CDR3 protein: CAWSQDHGNTIYF

V gene: TRBV7-9
clone size: .
D gene: .
J gene: TRBJ1-1
CDR3 DNA: TGTGCCAGCAGCTTCGTAAACGTCGGGGGGGTGAACACTGAAGCTTTCTTT
CDR3 protein: CASSFVNVGGVNTEAFF

V gene: TRBV5-1
clone size: once
D gene: .
J gene: TRBJ2-7
CDR3 DNA: TGCGCCAGTCGTAGGGGCCCCTCCTACGAGCAGTACTTC
CDR3 protein: CASRRGPSYEQYF

V gene: TRBV29-1
clone size: once
D gene: .
J gene: TRBJ1-3
CDR3 DNA: TGCAGCGTCGGACACCCCAACACCATATATTTT
CDR3 protein: CSVGHPNTIYF

V gene: TRBV4-2
clone size: .
D gene: .
J gene: TRBJ2-1
CDR3 DNA: TGTGCCAGCAGCCAAGAAAACGGGGGCGATGAGCAGTTCTTC
CDR3 protein: CASSQENGGDEQFF

V gene: TRBV6-4
clone size: .
D gene: .
J gene: TRBJ2-2
CDR3 DNA: TGTGCCAGCAGTGCGGAATGGCTTCCTAAAAACACCGGGGAGCTGTTTTTT
CDR3 protein: CASSAEWLPKNTGELFF

V gene: TRBV5-1
clone size: .
D gene: .
J gene: TRBJ2-5
CDR3 DNA: TGCGCCAGCAGCTCTACCCCCCGGGGACAAGAGACCCAGTACTTC
CDR3 protein: CASSSTPRGQETQYF

V gene: TRBV5-1
clone size: few
D gene: .
J gene: TRBJ2-2
CDR3 DNA: TGCGCCAGCAGCTTAACCGGGACCCACAGCCGGGTGGGGGAGCTGTTTTTT
CDR3 protein: CASSLTGTHSRVGELFF

V gene: TRBV29-1
clone size: .
D gene: .
J gene: TRBJ1-4
CDR3 DNA: TGCAGCGTTGCGGTGAATAATGAAAAACTGTTTTTT
CDR3 protein: CSVAVNNEKLFF

V gene: TRBV5-1
clone size: .
D gene: TRBD1
J gene: TRBJ2-3
CDR3 DNA: TGCGCCAGCAGCTTGTTGGCAGGGGGAAGCCCAGATACGCAGTATTTT
CDR3 protein: CASSLLAGGSPDTQYF

V gene: TRBV7-2
clone size: .
D gene: .
J gene: TRBJ2-7
CDR3 DNA: TGTGCCAGCGGATTATACGGGAGCTCCTACGAGCAGTACTTC
CDR3 protein: CASGLYGSSYEQYF

V gene: TRBV27
clone size: .
D gene: .
J gene: TRBJ2-4
CDR3 DNA: TGTGCCAGCGGGGGCTCGGCCAAAAACATTCAGTACTTC
CDR3 protein: CASGGSAKNIQYF

V gene: TRBV19
clone size: few
D gene: .
J gene: TRBJ1-4
CDR3 DNA: TGTGCCAGTAGTATTTACAGGGCTCCAACTAATGAAAAACTGTTTTTT
CDR3 protein: CASSIYRAPTNEKLFF

V gene: TRBV2
clone size: few
D gene: .
J gene: TRBJ1-2
CDR3 DNA: TGTGCCAGCAGGGAAGAATTAAACTATGGCTACACCTTC
CDR3 protein: CASREELNYGYTF

V gene: TRBV3-1/TRBV3-2
clone size: .
D gene: .
J gene: TRBJ2-7
CDR3 DNA: TGTGCCAGCAGCGCCAGCGCCTCCTCCTACGAGCAGTACTTC
CDR3 protein: CASSASASSYEQYF

V gene: TRBV30
clone size: .
D gene: TRBD1
J gene: TRBJ2-2
CDR3 DNA: TGTGCCTGTAACAGGGGGCGCGACGGGGAGCTGTTTTTT
CDR3 protein: CACNRGRDGELFF

V gene: TRBV27
clone size: once
D gene: TRBD1
J gene: TRBJ2-2
CDR3 DNA: TGTGCCAGCAGTTATGGGACAGGGGGCGGCCGGGAGACCGGGGAGCTGTTTTTT
CDR3 protein: CASSYGTGGGRETGELFF

V gene: TRBV24-1
clone size: .
D gene: .
J gene: TRBJ1-5
CDR3 DNA: TGTGCCACCAGTGTCGGAGTTAGCAATCAGCCCCAGCATTTT
CDR3 protein: CATSVGVSNQPQHF

V gene: TRBV7-8
clone size: .
D gene: .
J gene: TRBJ2-5
CDR3 DNA: TGTGCCAGCAGCTTAGGGGTGGTCCAAGAGACCCAGTACTTC
CDR3 protein: CASSLGVVQETQYF

V gene: TRBV7-9
clone size: .
D gene: .
J gene: TRBJ1-5
CDR3 DNA: TGTGCCAGCAGCTTAATTGGGCAGCCCCAGCATTTT
CDR3 protein: CASSLIGQPQHF

V gene: TRBV7-9
clone size: .
D gene: .
J gene: TRBJ1-5
CDR3 DNA: TGTGCCAGCAGCCTCGACAGCCCGAATCAGCCCCAGCATTTT
CDR3 protein: CASSLDSPNQPQHF

V gene: TRBV5-1
clone size: .
D gene: TRBD1
J gene: TRBJ2-3
CDR3 DNA: TGCGCCAGCAGCTTGGGCCCGACAGGGTATAGAGATACGCAGTATTTT
CDR3 protein: CASSLGPTGYRDTQYF

V gene: TRBV6-5
clone size: .
D gene: .
J gene: TRBJ1-1
CDR3 DNA: TGTGCCAGCAGTTACAAAGGGTGGAGCACTGAAGCTTTCTTT
CDR3 protein: CASSYKGWSTEAFF

V gene: TRBV10-3
clone size: .
D gene: .
J gene: TRBJ2-2
CDR3 DNA: TGTGCCATCAGTGAGTCGCTTGAGACAGCGAACACCGGGGAGCTGTTTTTT
CDR3 protein: CAISESLETANTGELFF

V gene: TRBV5-6
clone size: .
D gene: .
J gene: TRBJ2-1
CDR3 DNA: TGTGCCAGCAGCTCCACCCTTGGCGTGGCGCTCTCCTACAATGAGCAGTTCTTC
CDR3 protein: CASSSTLGVALSYNEQFF

V gene: TRBV15
clone size: .
D gene: .
J gene: TRBJ2-5
CDR3 DNA: TGTGCCATCGGGATGGGGAACCAAGAGACCCAGTACTTC
CDR3 protein: CAIGMGNQETQYF

V gene: TRBV7-9
clone size: .
D gene: .
J gene: TRBJ1-2
CDR3 DNA: TGTGCCAGCAGCATTTCCGGGACCTTCTATGGCTACACCTTC
CDR3 protein: CASSISGTFYGYTF

V gene: TRBV20-1
clone size: .
D gene: .
J gene: TRBJ2-1
CDR3 DNA: TGCAGTGCTAGAGATTACCCCGAGCAGTTCTTC
CDR3 protein: CSARDYPEQFF

V gene: TRBV9
clone size: once
D gene: .
J gene: TRBJ1-4
CDR3 DNA: TGTGCCAGCAGCGTTGATGGGGCCCTACCTAATGAAAAACTGTTTTTT
CDR3 protein: CASSVDGALPNEKLFF

V gene: TRBV3-1/TRBV3-2
clone size: .
D gene: .
J gene: TRBJ2-3
CDR3 DNA: TGTGCCAGCAGCCAAGCAGGGACCACAGATACGCAGTATTTT
CDR3 protein: CASSQAGTTDTQYF

V gene: TRBV2
clone size: .
D gene: .
J gene: TRBJ1-2
CDR3 DNA: TGTGCCAGCAGTGAGGGGGACCGGAACTATGGCTACACCTTC
CDR3 protein: CASSEGDRNYGYTF

V gene: TRBV14
clone size: .
D gene: .
J gene: TRBJ2-1
CDR3 DNA: TGTGCCAGCAGCCAACCACTACCCGGACGCACATACAATGAGCAGTTCTTC
CDR3 protein: CASSQPLPGRTYNEQFF

V gene: TRBV12-5
clone size: .
D gene: .
J gene: TRBJ2-3
CDR3 DNA: TGTGCTAGTGGACCGTGGACTGCGAGCACAGATACGCAGTATTTT
CDR3 protein: CASGPWTASTDTQYF

V gene: TRBV2
clone size: once
D gene: .
J gene: TRBJ2-5
CDR3 DNA: TGTGCCACCCGTCTGCAAGAGACCCAGTACTTC
CDR3 protein: CATRLQETQYF

V gene: TRBV5-1
clone size: .
D gene: .
J gene: TRBJ2-2
CDR3 DNA: TGCGCCAGCAGCTTGGCCGGCTCTTCGAACACCGGGGAGCTGTTTTTT
CDR3 protein: CASSLAGSSNTGELFF

V gene: TRBV24-1
clone size: .
D gene: .
J gene: TRBJ1-2
CDR3 DNA: TGTGCCACCAGTGATCCCGGGAGAGGGGTTGATGGCTACACCTTC
CDR3 protein: CATSDPGRGVDGYTF

V gene: TRBV12-3/TRBV12-4
clone size: .
D gene: TRBD2
J gene: TRBJ2-3
CDR3 DNA: TGTGCCAGCAGCTCCTTACTAGCGGGGGCGGATTTT
CDR3 protein: CASSSLLAGADF

V gene: TRBV20-1
clone size: .
D gene: .
J gene: TRBJ1-6
CDR3 DNA: TGCAGTGCTAGTTTAGGGCAGGGCTATAATTCACCCCTCCACTTT
CDR3 protein: CSASLGQGYNSPLHF

V gene: TRBV11-3
clone size: .
D gene: .
J gene: TRBJ2-7
CDR3 DNA: TGTGCCAGCAGCGCCGGGACCGATGCCTACGAGCAGTACTTC
CDR3 protein: CASSAGTDAYEQYF

V gene: TRBV11-3
clone size: .
D gene: .
J gene: TRBJ1-1
CDR3 DNA: TGTGCCAGCAGCTTACAGTCGAACACTGAAGCTTTCTTT
CDR3 protein: CASSLQSNTEAFF

V gene: TRBV2
clone size: .
D gene: .
J gene: TRBJ1-1
CDR3 DNA: TGTGCCAGCAGGCAAGCGAGGACAGTGAACACTGAAGCTTTCTTT
CDR3 protein: CASRQARTVNTEAFF

V gene: TRBV6-5
clone size: .
D gene: .
J gene: TRBJ1-5
CDR3 DNA: TGTGCCACCCTCACGCCAGGTCTGAGCAATCAGCCCCAGCATTTT
CDR3 protein: CATLTPGLSNQPQHF

V gene: TRBV5-1
clone size: .
D gene: .
J gene: TRBJ1-4
CDR3 DNA: TGCGCCAGCACCGCCGAGGGCCCAGGAAAACTGTTTTTT
CDR3 protein: CASTAEGPGKLFF

V gene: TRBV12-3/TRBV12-4
clone size: .
D gene: .
J gene: TRBJ2-3
CDR3 DNA: TGTGCCAGCAGTTCAGGGAATACGCAGTATTTT
CDR3 protein: CASSSGNTQYF

V gene: TRBV11-2
clone size: once
D gene: TRBD1
J gene: TRBJ1-2
CDR3 DNA: TGTGCCAGCAGCCCCCCCTTGGACAGGGGTTATGGCTACACCTTC
CDR3 protein: CASSPPLDRGYGYTF

V gene: TRBV3-1/TRBV3-2
clone size: .
D gene: .
J gene: TRBJ2-5
CDR3 DNA: TGTGCCAGCAGCAGGTGGACAGGCAGCGGGGAGACCCAGTACTTC
CDR3 protein: CASSRWTGSGETQYF

V gene: TRBV28
clone size: .
D gene: .
J gene: TRBJ2-2
CDR3 DNA: TGTGCCAGCAGCTCTAGCGTTGGGGCCGGGGAGCTGTTTTTT
CDR3 protein: CASSSSVGAGELFF